A few counts support the clone carrying this T cell receptor beta chain. Its antigen is as yet unknown. Other nucleotide sequences from this sample produce the same CDR3. Germline CDR1 reads SGHAT; CDR2 reads FQNNGV. Trimming stripped 0 bases from V and 6 bases from J, with 8 bases between. This CDR3 has 13 residues. An assay was performed, and its level was deep. Data came from immunoSEQ multiplex PCR; TCRdb stores just in-frame clones and leaves some out. The sample consists of some 900,000 clones, around 80% of them appearing once. This record comes from a study of shared clonotypes between healthy human individuals. Study conclusions and caveats: Although depth was large, rarefaction showed that sequencing of the sorted subsets was incomplete.

Specimen: memory CD4+ T cells sorted from blood. Subset indicated: CD45RA-negative fraction. V usage is TRBV11-2 and J usage is TRBJ1-2, with TRBD1 as a possible D gene (5 bases). The TCR comes from a young man in good health. The CDR3: CASSLDRVDGYTF. CDR3 bases: TGTGCCAGCAGCTTAGACAGGGTGGATGGCTACACCTTC. The full variable domain, its missing parts supplied by reference TRBV11-2 and TRBJ1-2, is EAGVAQSPRYKIIEKRQSVAFWCNPISGHATLYWYQQILGQGPKLLIQFQNNGVVDDSQLPKDRFSAERLKGVDSTLKIQPAKLEDSAVYLCASSLDRVDGYTFGSGTRLTVV.